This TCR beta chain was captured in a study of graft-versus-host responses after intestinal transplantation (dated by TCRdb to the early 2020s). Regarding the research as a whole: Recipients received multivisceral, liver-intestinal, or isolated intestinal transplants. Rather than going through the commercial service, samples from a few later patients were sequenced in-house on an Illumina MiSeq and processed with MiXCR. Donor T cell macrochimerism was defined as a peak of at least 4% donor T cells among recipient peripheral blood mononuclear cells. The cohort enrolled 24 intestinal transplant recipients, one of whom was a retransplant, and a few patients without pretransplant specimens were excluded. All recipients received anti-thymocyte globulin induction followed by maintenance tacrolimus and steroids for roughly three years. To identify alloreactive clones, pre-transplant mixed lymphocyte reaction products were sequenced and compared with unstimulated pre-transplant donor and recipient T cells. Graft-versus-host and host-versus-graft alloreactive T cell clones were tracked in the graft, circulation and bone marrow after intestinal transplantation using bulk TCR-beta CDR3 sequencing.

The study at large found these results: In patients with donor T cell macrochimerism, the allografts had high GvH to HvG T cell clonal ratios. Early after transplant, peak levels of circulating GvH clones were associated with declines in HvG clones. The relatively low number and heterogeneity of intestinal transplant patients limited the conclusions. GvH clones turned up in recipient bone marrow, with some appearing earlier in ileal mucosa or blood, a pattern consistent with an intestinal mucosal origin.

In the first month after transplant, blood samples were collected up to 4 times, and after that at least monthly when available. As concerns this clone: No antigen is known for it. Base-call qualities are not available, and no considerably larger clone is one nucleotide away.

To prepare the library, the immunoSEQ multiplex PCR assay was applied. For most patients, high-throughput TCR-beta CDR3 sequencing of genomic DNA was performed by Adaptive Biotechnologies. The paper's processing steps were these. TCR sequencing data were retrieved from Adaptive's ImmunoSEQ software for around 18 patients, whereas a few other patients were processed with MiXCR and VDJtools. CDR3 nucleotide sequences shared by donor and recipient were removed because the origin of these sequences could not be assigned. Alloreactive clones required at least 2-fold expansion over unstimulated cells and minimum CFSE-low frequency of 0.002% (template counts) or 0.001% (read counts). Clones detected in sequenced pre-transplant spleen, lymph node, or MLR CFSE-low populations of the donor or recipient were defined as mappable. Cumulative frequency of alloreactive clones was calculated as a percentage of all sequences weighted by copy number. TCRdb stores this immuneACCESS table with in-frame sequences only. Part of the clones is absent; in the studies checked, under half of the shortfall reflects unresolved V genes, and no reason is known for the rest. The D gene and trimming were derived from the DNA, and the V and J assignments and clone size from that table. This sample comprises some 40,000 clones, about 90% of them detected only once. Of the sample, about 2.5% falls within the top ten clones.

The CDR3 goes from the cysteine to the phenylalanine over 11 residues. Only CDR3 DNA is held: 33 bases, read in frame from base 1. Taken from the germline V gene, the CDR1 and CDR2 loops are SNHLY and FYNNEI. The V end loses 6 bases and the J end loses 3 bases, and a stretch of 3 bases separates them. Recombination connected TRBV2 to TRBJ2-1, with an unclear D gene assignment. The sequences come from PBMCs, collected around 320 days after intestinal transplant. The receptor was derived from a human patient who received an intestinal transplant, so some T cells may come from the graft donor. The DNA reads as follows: TGTGCCAGCAGCAGCTACAATGAGCAGTTCTTC. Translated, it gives CASSSYNEQFF. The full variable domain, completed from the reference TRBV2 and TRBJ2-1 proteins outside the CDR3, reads EPEVTQTPSHQVTQMGQEVILRCVPISNHLYFYWYRQILGQKVEFLVSFYNNEISEKSEIFDDQFSVERPDGSNFTLKIRSTKLEDSAMYFCASSSYNEQFFGPGTRLTVL.